Below, 19 T cell receptor beta chains from the same sample are listed, as sequenced in a study of T cell responses to AZD1222 COVID-19 vaccine. Libraries were prepared by immunoSEQ multiplex PCR; TCRdb keeps only in-frame clonotypes and omits some of them. The repertoire holds 90,000 to 140,000 clones, around 89% seen once, with around 2.5% in the top ten. Sequences were derived from peripheral blood, sampled on day 0 of AZD1222 vaccination. The source is an adult in good health.

The CDR3 bases are TGTGCCATCAATGGAGGGGGCGAGAATGGCTACACCTTC. Protein product: CAINGGGENGYTF. V gene TRBV10-3 combines with J gene TRBJ1-2; 7 bases align to TRBD1. Trimming removed 7 bases from V and 6 bases from J; junction bases left unmatched: 8. CDR3 length: 13 amino acids. Germline CDR1 reads ENHRY; CDR2 reads SYGVKD.

The chain employs TRBV5-5 and TRBJ1-5; D possibly corresponds to TRBD1 (5 bases). Deletions cut 4 bases from V and 7 bases from J, with 15 bases between. This CDR3 region has 14 residues. Germline-derived CDR1 and CDR2 are SGHKS and YYEKEE (reference sequence). CDR3 loop: CASSPHLQGQPQHF. CDR3 coding DNA: TGTGCCAGCAGCCCTCATCTGCAGGGACAGCCCCAGCATTTT.

This chain joins TRBV6-5 and TRBJ1-2; D is perhaps TRBD1 (5 bases). The germline CDR1 and CDR2 sequences are MNHEY and SVGAGI. The length of the CDR3 is 13 residues. V shed 6 bases and J shed 10 bases, with 18 bases lying between them. CDR3 in amino acids: CASSWGPLGDYTF. The CDR3 region has the DNA TGTGCCAGCAGCTGGGGACCGCTGGGGGACTACACCTTC.

J is TRBJ1-1 and V is TRBV11-2; D uncertain. Trimming pared 5 bases from V and 8 bases from J, leaving 12 bases between. This CDR3 has 12 amino acids. Per the germline V gene, CDR1 is SGHAT and CDR2 is FQNNGV. CDR3 bases: TGTGCCAGCAGCCCGAGGAGGGCCGAAGCTTTCTTT. Its translation is CASSPRRAEAFF.

This chain connects TRBV2 to TRBJ2-1, with TRBD2 matching 10 bases. The J segment lost 12 bases and the V segment lost 1 base, leaving 9 bases of the junction unmatched. Per the germline V gene, CDR1 is SNHLY and CDR2 is FYNNEI. The CDR3 extends over 15 amino acids. In DNA form, the CDR3 reads TGTGCCAGCAGTGAAGGACTAGCGGGTGGGTTAAGGCAGTTCTTC. It yields the protein CASSEGLAGGLRQFF.

The chain uses TRBV25-1 and TRBJ1-1; TRBD1 is a possible D gene (6 bases). V lost 4 bases, J lost 4 bases, and 10 bases lay in between. CDR3 length equals 13 residues. Germline values: CDR1 MGHDK, CDR2 SYGVNS. CDR3 nucleotides: TGTGCCAGCAGTGTTAACAGGGTCACTGAAGCTTTCTTT. Protein product: CASSVNRVTEAFF.

The rearrangement uses TRBV7-2 and TRBJ1-1, with D possibly matching TRBD1 (5 bases). This CDR3 comprises 15 residues. Germline-derived CDR1 and CDR2 are SGHTA and FQGNSA. The V end was cut by 1 base, the J end by 4 bases, with 13 bases between. CDR3 coding DNA: TGTGCCAGCAGCTTAGACAGTGGCAGGGTCACTGAAGCTTTCTTT. This gives the protein CASSLDSGRVTEAFF.

The chain combines TRBV28 with TRBJ1-5, with D unclear. Germline V gene sequence: CDR1 MDHEN, CDR2 SYDVKM. This CDR3 region has 12 residues. Trimming left V 4 bases short and J 4 bases short, with 5 bases between. The CDR3 bases are TGTGCCAGCAGTTCCAATAATCAGCCCCAGCATTTT. Translating it yields CASSSNNQPQHF. The entire variable domain, with the rest obtained from reference TRBV28 and TRBJ1-5, is as follows: DVKVTQSSRYLVKRTGEKVFLECVQDMDHENMFWYRQDPGLGLRLIYFSYDVKMKEKGDIPEGYSVSREKKERFSLILESASTNQTSMYLCASSSNNQPQHFGDGTRLSIL.

V usage is TRBV7-2 and J usage is TRBJ2-7; the D gene is possibly TRBD2 (6 bases). The CDR3 is 15 amino acids. The V end was cut by 5 bases, the J end by 0 bases, with 14 bases between. Germline V CDR1 and CDR2: SGHTA, FQGNSA. The CDR3 coding sequence is TGTGCCAGCAGCCCAGTGGGGGGAAGCTCCTACGAGCAGTACTTC. Protein: CASSPVGGSSYEQYF.

Of note for this clone: The junction departs from germline at one end; a sequencing error may be responsible. This chain uses TRBV29-1 with TRBJ2-2; possible D gene TRBD1, 6 bases. The CDR3 totals 13 residues. The germline V gene has CDR1 SQVTM and CDR2 ANQGSEA. The CDR3 is CGGDRQNTGELFF. CDR3 DNA sequence: TGTGGTGGAGACAGGCAGAACACCGGGGAGCTGTTTTTT.

The J gene is TRBJ2-1, the V gene TRBV10-2; 9 bases line up with TRBD2. Germline loops: CDR1 WSHSY, CDR2 SAAADI. The CDR3 is 15 amino acids. The J segment lost 8 bases and the V segment lost 4 bases, leaving 9 bases of the junction unmatched. Here the CDR3 DNA reads TGCGCCAGCAGTGGTTTGGCGGGGGGGTTCTATGAGCAGTTCTTC. This sequence encodes CASSGLAGGFYEQFF.

This clone occurred once. This rearrangement joins TRBV29-1 to TRBJ2-5, with 7 bases matching TRBD2. The CDR3 length is 15 residues. V lost 4 bases to trimming and J lost 2 bases; unmatched junction nucleotides: 10. CDR1 is SQVTM and CDR2 is ANQGSEA in the germline V gene. The CDR3 DNA follows: TGCAGCGTTGTACCAACGGGGGGTTTTCAAGAGACCCAGTACTTC. This gives the protein CSVVPTGGFQETQYF.

The rearrangement uses TRBV5-4 and TRBJ1-2; D uncertain. Germline V gives CDR1 SGHNT, CDR2 YYREEE (reference sequence). This CDR3 spans 13 amino acids. Trimming removed 2 bases from V and 3 bases from J, with 8 bases in between. CDR3: CASSFRRDYGYTF. CDR3 bases: TGTGCCAGCAGCTTTAGAAGGGACTATGGCTACACCTTC.

The chain links TRBV15 to TRBJ2-2, with TRBD1 matching over 7 bases. The trim removed 3 bases at V and 5 bases at J, leaving 6 bases unmatched. Germline CDR1 LNHNV, CDR2 YYDKDF (reference sequence). The CDR3 loop spans 15 amino acids. The CDR3 loop is CATSSLDRSTGELFF. The CDR3 DNA sequence: TGTGCCACCAGCAGTTTGGACAGGTCTACCGGGGAGCTGTTTTTT.

This clone has a count of ten or more. The chain is built from TRBV2 and TRBJ1-5, with no clear D. V was trimmed by 7 bases and J by 2 bases, leaving 9 bases between them. The CDR3 totals 13 residues. Germline CDR1 SNHLY, CDR2 FYNNEI. In DNA form, the CDR3 reads TGTGCCAGCAATAGGGAGGGCAATCAGCCCCAGCATTTT. This translates into CASNREGNQPQHF.

V gene TRBV7-9 combines with J gene TRBJ2-1; the match to TRBD1 covers 10 bases. CDR3 length: 15 residues. Per germline, CDR1 SEHNR and CDR2 FQNEAQ (reference sequence). V was clipped by 5 bases and J by 0 bases; unmatched bases: 1. CDR3 protein: CASSRTGGSYNEQFF. The CDR3, as DNA: TGTGCCAGCAGCCGGACAGGGGGCTCCTACAATGAGCAGTTCTTC. The complete variable domain, with remaining parts taken from reference TRBV7-9 and TRBJ2-1, reads DTGVSQNPRHKITKRGQNVTFRCDPISEHNRLYWYRQTLGQGPEFLTYFQNEAQLEKSRLLSDRFSAERPKGSFSTLEIQRTEQGDSAMYLCASSRTGGSYNEQFFGPGTRLTVL.

The chain combines TRBV6-5 with TRBJ2-7, with 10 bases that match TRBD1. From germline, CDR1 is MNHEY and CDR2 SVGAGI. Germline trimming cut 4 bases from V and 3 bases from J; bases unmatched to any gene: 6. The CDR3 has 15 residues. The CDR3 sequence: CASSSRDRGHYEQYF. Here the CDR3 DNA reads TGTGCCAGCAGTTCCCGGGACAGGGGTCACTACGAGCAGTACTTC.

The sample holds one count of this clone. The chain links TRBV28 to TRBJ2-5, with D perhaps TRBD2 (5 bases). The CDR3 spans 19 residues. Trimming took off 6 bases at V and 2 bases at J, with 28 bases between the two ends. The germline V gene has CDR1 MDHEN and CDR2 SYDVKM. The CDR3 protein is CASRASRELAGVTQETQYF. DNA of the CDR3: TGTGCCAGCAGGGCGAGTAGGGAGCTTGCTGGGGTAACACAAGAGACCCAGTACTTC.

This clone appeared once. This CDR3 is CASSLDRDTEAFF. The CDR3 DNA follows: TGTGCCAGCTCTCTCGACAGAGACACTGAAGCTTTCTTT. V is TRBV18 and J is TRBJ1-1; a weak D match, TRBD1 (5 bases). The CDR3 totals 13 residues. The germline V and J ends were trimmed by 6 bases and 3 bases, with 11 bases remaining between them. CDR1 is KGHSH, CDR2 LQKENI, per germline.